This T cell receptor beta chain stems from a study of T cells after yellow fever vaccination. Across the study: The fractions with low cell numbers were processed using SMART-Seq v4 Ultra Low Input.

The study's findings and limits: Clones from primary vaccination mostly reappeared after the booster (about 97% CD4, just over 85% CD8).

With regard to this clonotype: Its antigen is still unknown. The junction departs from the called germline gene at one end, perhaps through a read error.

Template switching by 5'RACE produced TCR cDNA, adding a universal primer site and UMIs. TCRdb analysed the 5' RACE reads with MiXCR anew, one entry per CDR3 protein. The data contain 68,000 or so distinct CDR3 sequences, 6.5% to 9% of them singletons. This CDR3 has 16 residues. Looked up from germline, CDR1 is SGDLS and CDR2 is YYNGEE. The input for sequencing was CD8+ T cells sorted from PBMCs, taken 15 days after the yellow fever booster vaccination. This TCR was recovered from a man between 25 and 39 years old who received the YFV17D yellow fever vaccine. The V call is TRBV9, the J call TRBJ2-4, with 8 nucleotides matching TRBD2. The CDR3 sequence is CVSSVGAGGPGDIQYF. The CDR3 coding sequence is TGTGTCAGCAGCGTAGGTGCGGGAGGCCCGGGGGACATTCAGTACTTC.